The present TCR beta chain was sequenced within a study of blood T cell repertoires in COVID-19. Study as a whole: Samples of COVID-19 (acute and convalescent) were obtained from the United States, Italy and Spain.

Here immunoSEQ multiplex PCR was the method, and the copy in TCRdb shows in-frame clones only, minus some. The sample has around 100,000 clones; approximately 83% are singletons. Germline V gene data show CDR1 as MNHEY and CDR2 as SVGAGI. CDR3 size: 14 residues. Trimming took 6 bases from V and 8 from J, leaving 16 bases between them. The sequence was collected from a woman aged 70-85 years with acute or convalescent COVID-19. V is TRBV6-5 and J is TRBJ1-4; possible D gene TRBD1, 6 bases. Sequenced material: peripheral blood. In nucleotides, the CDR3 is TGTGCCAGCAGGGGGGCAGGGGAGAGCGAAAAACTGTTTTTT. As protein: CASRGAGESEKLFF.